The clone carrying this T cell receptor (beta chain) occurred a few times. The antigen remains unidentified. While unrecorded immune exposures were likely, the donors were nominally healthy when sampled. The data belong to a study of cytomegalovirus exposure and HLA in healthy donors. Study conclusions and caveats: A further, later analysis showed that HLA-associated TCR beta chains (compared with equally common others) were more clonally expanded. Testing in vitro showed a few CMV-associated chains specific for CMV antigens. Most subjects' HLA-A and HLA-B alleles were reportedly predicted from TCR beta sequences.

Trimming left V 4 bases short and J 5 bases short, with 14 bases between. Germline CDR1 is GTSNPN and CDR2 is SVGIG (reference sequence). The CDR3 spans 13 residues. Vbeta (60) and Jbeta (13) primers were used in the PCR. TCRdb's copy holds only in-frame clones and misses some; the assay was immunoSEQ multiplex PCR. The repertoire holds around 76,000 clones, about 78% seen once, with approximately 9% in the top ten. Sequencing was done on a sample of PBMCs. The sequence came from a woman between 40 and 50 years old in good health and CMV-seropositive. V and J are TRBV30 and TRBJ1-2; D gene ambiguous. The CDR3 nucleotides are TGTGCCTGGAACCCCGCCGGGAAATATGGCTACACCTTC. As protein: CAWNPAGKYGYTF.